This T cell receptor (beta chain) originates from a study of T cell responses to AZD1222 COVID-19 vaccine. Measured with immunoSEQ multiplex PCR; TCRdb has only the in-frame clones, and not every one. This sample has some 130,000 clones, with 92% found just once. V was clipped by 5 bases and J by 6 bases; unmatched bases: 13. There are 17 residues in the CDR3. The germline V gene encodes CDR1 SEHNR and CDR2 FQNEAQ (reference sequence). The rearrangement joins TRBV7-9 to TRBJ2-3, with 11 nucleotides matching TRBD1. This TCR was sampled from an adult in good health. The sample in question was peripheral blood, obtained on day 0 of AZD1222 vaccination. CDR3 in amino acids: CASSPGQGARRRDTQYF. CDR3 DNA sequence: TGTGCCAGCAGCCCAGGACAGGGGGCTCGGCGAAGGGATACGCAGTATTTT.